This T cell receptor (beta chain) is drawn from a study of blood T cells in healthy people across ages. The study's findings and limits: Both higher diversity and more naive CD4+ cells marked long-lived donors when set against aged donors. Naive T cell percentage and TCR beta diversity correlated strongly. Naive and antigen-experienced cells could not be conclusively compared, given unsorted PBMCs.

This clonotype was seen more than once but under ten times. Its target is not known. Between the trimmed V and J ends, which lost 0 bases and 4 bases, there was a span of 14 bases. Germline V gene sequence: CDR1 SGDLS, CDR2 YYNGEE. The CDR3 has 16 amino acids. The second PCR ran about 6 to 12 cycles with a sample-barcoded 5' primer and J-beta primers. Each cDNA molecule, via a template-switch adaptor with 12 random nucleotides, was tagged. TCRdb recomputed calls from the 5' RACE reads with MiXCR, one row per CDR3 protein. There are 1.6 million or so distinct CDR3 sequences in the sample; roughly 32% occur only once, and about 10% lies in the top ten.

The source is a woman in her 30s in good health. Specimen: blood. This rearrangement joins TRBV9 to TRBJ2-1; D perhaps matches TRBD2 (7 bases). The chain's CDR3 is CASSVVSGGPYNEQFF. For the CDR3, the DNA is TGTGCCAGCAGCGTAGTTTCCGGGGGGCCATACAATGAGCAGTTCTTC.